These 2 T cell receptor beta chains were all obtained from the same sample, sequenced in a study of T cells after posttransplantation cyclophosphamide. A marrow graft followed busulfan-fludarabine conditioning, with cyclophosphamide on days +3 and +4. Some clones are missing from TCRdb's copy, which holds only in-frame ones; the method was immunoSEQ multiplex PCR. The table records tens of thousands of clones, less than 95% of them present only once. Sequencing used PBMCs, obtained roughly 59 days after allogeneic stem cell transplant with posttransplant cyclophosphamide. Every receptor here comes from a male patient aged 60-69 years who received an allogeneic stem cell transplant from a related donor and was CMV-positive. Some T cells may be graft donor cells.

The genes are TRBV11-2 and TRBJ2-4; D is possibly TRBD1 (6 bases). V dropped 5 bases and J dropped 2 bases, with 16 bases sitting between them. The CDR3 contains 16 residues. Germline loops: CDR1 SGHAT, CDR2 FQNNGV. The CDR3 DNA sequence: TGTGCCAGCAGCGCGCAGGGGTTCACTTCCAAAAACATTCAGTACTTC. It specifies CASSAQGFTSKNIQYF.

The chain is built from TRBV7-6 and TRBJ2-3, with TRBD1 matching over 7 bases. This CDR3 region has 16 residues. Germline assignment: CDR1 SGHVS and CDR2 FNYEAQ. With 0 bases clipped from V and 3 bases from J, the junction kept 6 bases outside the gene matches. The CDR3 DNA reads TGTGCCAGCAGCTTAGCGCATCCCAGGGGGACAGATACGCAGTATTTT. Its translation: CASSLAHPRGTDTQYF.